Below, 27 T cell receptor beta chains from the same sample are listed, as sequenced in a study of cytomegalovirus exposure and HLA in healthy donors. Primers for the PCR totalled 60 Vbeta and 13 Jbeta. Assay: immunoSEQ multiplex PCR; the TCRdb copy retains only in-frame clones and omits some. In the table there are 150,000 to 200,000 clones, around 86% of which are singletons. Input material: PBMCs. These receptors all come from a woman aged 18-29 years in good health and CMV-seronegative.

The chain employs TRBV7-2 and TRBJ2-7; D might be TRBD2 (5 bases). The V gene lost 2 bases and the J gene lost 7 bases, with 12 bases spanning the gap. This CDR3 spans 13 amino acids. CDR1 is SGHTA, CDR2 FQGNSA, per germline. In nucleotides, the CDR3 is TGTGCCAGCAGCTTAATAGGGAGAGGGGAGCAGTACTTC. Encoded protein: CASSLIGRGEQYF. Full variable domain (missing parts from reference TRBV7-2 and TRBJ2-7): GAGVSQSPSNKVTEKGKDVELRCDPISGHTALYWYRQSLGQGLEFLIYFQGNSAPDKSGLPSDRFSAERTGGSVSTLTIQRTQQEDSAVYLCASSLIGRGEQYFGPGTRLTVT.

The rearrangement joins TRBV27 to TRBJ2-1; 9 positions match TRBD2. This CDR3 comprises 14 residues. Germline CDR1 reads MNHEY; CDR2 reads SMNVEV (reference sequence). The ends lost 6 bases at V and 1 base at J; junction bases unmatched: 1. The CDR3 spells CASRREGSYNEQFF. The CDR3 DNA reads as TGTGCCAGCAGGCGGGAGGGATCCTACAATGAGCAGTTCTTC.

This sequence joins TRBV6-5 and TRBJ1-1; 8 bases line up with TRBD1. The ends lost 7 bases at V and 6 bases at J; junction bases unmatched: 13. CDR1 and CDR2 (germline): MNHEY, SVGAGI. The CDR3 loop spans 15 amino acids. CDR3 region: CASKLGTGWFSEAFF. As DNA, the CDR3 is TGTGCCAGCAAATTGGGGACAGGATGGTTCTCTGAAGCTTTCTTT.

The rearrangement uses TRBV7-2 and TRBJ1-2; TRBD1 agrees at 8 bases. This CDR3 has 15 residues. V lost 5 bases to trimming and J lost 4 bases; unmatched junction nucleotides: 9. CDR1 SGHTA and CDR2 FQGNSA come from the germline V gene. The CDR3 is CASSHPPTGGYGYTF. The CDR3, as DNA: TGTGCCAGCAGCCACCCCCCCACAGGGGGCTATGGCTACACCTTC.

This chain joins TRBV5-1 and TRBJ2-7; 10 bases align to TRBD1. The CDR3 sequence is 14 residues long. Germline V gene data show CDR1 as SGHRS and CDR2 as YFSETQ. V shed 2 bases and J 6 bases; nucleotides not matched to a gene: 5. The CDR3 bases are TGCGCCAGCAGCTTCAGACAGGGGGCTGGCGAGCAGTACTTC. Its protein is CASSFRQGAGEQYF. Based on the CDR3 plus reference TRBV5-1 and TRBJ2-7, the full variable domain is KAGVTQTPRYLIKTRGQQVTLSCSPISGHRSVSWYQQTPGQGLQFLFEYFSETQRNKGNFPGRFSGRQFSNSRSEMNVSTLELGDSALYLCASSFRQGAGEQYFGPGTRLTVT.

The sample holds one count of this clone. The J gene is TRBJ1-5, the V gene TRBV28; D is unclear. The V and J ends lost 2 bases and 4 bases respectively, with 3 bases between them. This CDR3 region has 12 residues. The germline V gene has CDR1 MDHEN and CDR2 SYDVKM. CDR3 loop: CASSLQNQPQHF. The CDR3 DNA follows: TGTGCCAGCAGTTTACAGAATCAGCCCCAGCATTTT. The variable domain in full, with the rest retrieved from reference TRBV28 and TRBJ1-5, is DVKVTQSSRYLVKRTGEKVFLECVQDMDHENMFWYRQDPGLGLRLIYFSYDVKMKEKGDIPEGYSVSREKKERFSLILESASTNQTSMYLCASSLQNQPQHFGDGTRLSIL.

A single count supports this clone. J is TRBJ2-7 and V is TRBV11-3, with 8 bases that match TRBD1. J was trimmed by 6 bases and V by 5 bases; bases with no gene match: 12. Germline V gene sequence: CDR1 SGHNT, CDR2 YENEEA. The CDR3 has 15 residues. The CDR3 DNA sequence: TGTGCCAGCAGCGCCCGACAGGGGCGGGTACGCGAGCAGTACTTC. Protein: CASSARQGRVREQYF.

The J gene is TRBJ1-1, the V gene TRBV5-1; no reliable D call. The V gene's germline CDR1 is SGHRS and CDR2 YFSETQ. The V and J ends lost 0 bases and 3 bases respectively, with 9 bases between them. This CDR3 has 14 amino acids. The CDR3: CASSLATRDTEAFF. For the CDR3, the DNA is TGCGCCAGCAGCTTGGCGACCCGGGACACTGAAGCTTTCTTT.

CDR3 protein: CSVKSGLVGGWQYF. The CDR3 bases are TGCAGCGTAAAATCGGGACTAGTGGGCGGTTGGCAGTATTTT. The rearrangement joins TRBV29-1 to TRBJ2-3; 8 bases match TRBD2. The CDR3 has 14 amino acids. Germline V gene lookup returns CDR1 SQVTM and CDR2 ANQGSEA. The V gene end was trimmed by 6 bases and the J gene end by 11 bases; junction bases not matched to a gene: 16.

This chain joins TRBV6-6 and TRBJ2-7, with 7 bases fitting TRBD1. The CDR3 is made up of 13 amino acids. The ends lost 6 bases at V and 1 base at J; junction bases unmatched: 3. Germline V gene lookup returns CDR1 MNHNY and CDR2 SVGAGI (reference sequence). The CDR3: CASSRDRSYEQYF. CDR3 sequence (DNA): TGTGCCAGCAGCCGGGACAGATCCTACGAGCAGTACTTC.

The V and J genes are TRBV4-1 and TRBJ2-7; 7 bases are shared with TRBD1. From germline, CDR1 is MGHRA and CDR2 YSYEKL. CDR3 length: 13 residues. With 2 bases clipped from V and 5 bases from J, the junction kept 3 bases outside the gene matches. This chain's CDR3 is CASSQRQGHEQYF. The CDR3 nucleotides are TGCGCCAGCAGCCAACGACAGGGCCACGAGCAGTACTTC.

The chain uses TRBV30 and TRBJ2-5, with D possibly matching TRBD2 (5 bases). Deletions cut 0 bases from V and 3 bases from J, with 8 bases between. The germline V gene encodes CDR1 GTSNPN and CDR2 SVGIG (reference sequence). This CDR3 is built from 13 residues. The CDR3 DNA is TGTGCCTGGAGTGTACTAGATAAAGAGACCCAGTACTTC. Its protein is CAWSVLDKETQYF.

The chain couples TRBV7-9 to TRBJ2-5; TRBD2 is a possible D gene (5 bases). The CDR3 loop spans 12 amino acids. V shed 5 bases and J shed 5 bases, with 9 bases lying between them. Germline values: CDR1 SEHNR, CDR2 FQNEAQ (reference sequence). CDR3 DNA: TGTGCCAGCAGCCGAGGGCGCGAGACCCAGTACTTC. Translated, it gives CASSRGRETQYF.

This clone was seen more than once but under ten times. The chain links TRBV2 to TRBJ1-3, with TRBD1 matching 9 bases. Germline-derived CDR1 and CDR2 are SNHLY and FYNNEI. The CDR3 has 15 amino acids. J gave up 2 bases and V 6 bases, and 5 bases lay outside the gene matches. CDR3 DNA: TGTGCCAGCAGGAAGGACAGGGGAACTGGAAACACCATATATTTT. As protein: CASRKDRGTGNTIYF.

The rearrangement joins TRBV6-4 to TRBJ1-2; weak D call: TRBD1 (6 bases). Germline V lookup: CDR1 MRHNA, CDR2 SNTAGT. V was cut by 6 bases and J by 8 bases, with 19 bases left in between. The CDR3 length is 14 residues. The CDR3 here is CASRGPLQGSGYTF. CDR3 nucleotides: TGTGCCAGCAGGGGCCCATTACAGGGTTCCGGCTACACCTTC.

The J gene is TRBJ1-3, the V gene TRBV4-2, with TRBD1 identical over 8 bases. The ends lost 6 bases at V and 4 bases at J; junction bases unmatched: 11. The V gene's germline CDR1 is LGHNA and CDR2 YNFKEQ. The CDR3 length is 16 residues. Here the CDR3 DNA reads TGTGCCAGCAGTCATACCGGGACAGGATCCGGAAACACCATATATTTT. The encoded protein is CASSHTGTGSGNTIYF.

The chain couples TRBV6-6 to TRBJ2-1; 8 nucleotides match TRBD1. After removal of 0 bases from V and 5 bases from J, the junction contained 3 bases not matched to a gene. CDR1 and CDR2 from the germline V gene are MNHNY and SVGAGI (reference sequence). The CDR3 spans 15 residues. This CDR3 is CASSYSGQGHNEQFF. In nucleotides, the CDR3 is TGTGCCAGCAGTTACTCAGGACAGGGACACAATGAGCAGTTCTTC.

The chain combines TRBV30 with TRBJ2-6; D is undetermined. Trimming left V 8 bases short and J 4 bases short, with 15 bases between. The CDR3 covers 14 residues. The germline gives CDR1 GTSNPN, CDR2 SVGIG (reference sequence). CDR3: CASIQRPGANVLTF. The CDR3 nucleotides are TGTGCCAGCATTCAGAGGCCGGGGGCCAACGTCCTGACTTTC.

The V gene is TRBV18, the J gene TRBJ2-5; 7 bases map to TRBD2. There are 21 residues in the CDR3. Losses at the gene ends were 3 bases for V and 4 bases for J; bases not matched to a gene: 26. The germline V gene encodes CDR1 KGHSH and CDR2 LQKENI. DNA of the CDR3: TGTGCCAGCTCACCTTCCTACTGGCTAGCGGAAACCCAGAGCGGGCTAGAGACCCAGTACTTC. Translated: CASSPSYWLAETQSGLETQYF.

The rearrangement joins TRBV27 to TRBJ2-1; 11 positions agree with TRBD2. The CDR3 consists of 16 residues. From germline, CDR1 is MNHEY and CDR2 SMNVEV (reference sequence). Losses at the gene ends were 5 bases for V and 4 bases for J; bases not matched to a gene: 7. DNA for the CDR3: TGTGCCAGCAGTCCCACTAGCGGGAGAGGGTACAATGAGCAGTTCTTC. This encodes CASSPTSGRGYNEQFF.

The chain is built from TRBV13 and TRBJ2-1; possible D gene TRBD1, 7 bases. Between the trimmed V and J ends, which lost 5 bases and 4 bases, there was a span of 12 bases. The CDR3 is 14 amino acids. Germline CDR1 and CDR2: PRHDT and FYEKMQ (reference sequence). CDR3 nucleotide sequence: TGTGCCAGCAGCCAGGCAGGGGGGTACAATGAGCAGTTCTTC. Translation gives CASSQAGGYNEQFF.

V is TRBV9 and J is TRBJ2-3; TRBD2 agrees at 13 bases. CDR1 is SGDLS and CDR2 is YYNGEE in the germline V gene. The length of the CDR3 is 20 residues. The ends lost 5 bases at V and 0 bases at J; junction bases unmatched: 15. The CDR3 is CASSFDNPGLAGSSTDTQYF. CDR3 nucleotide sequence: TGTGCCAGCAGTTTTGACAATCCGGGACTAGCGGGATCTAGCACAGATACGCAGTATTTT.

This chain uses TRBV7-2 with TRBJ2-5, with a weak D call TRBD2 (6 bases). V gave up 2 bases and J gave up 1 base, with 11 bases separating them. CDR3 length: 15 amino acids. Germline values: CDR1 SGHTA, CDR2 FQGNSA. This CDR3 reads CASSLRRGLQETQYF. CDR3 coding DNA: TGTGCCAGCAGCTTAAGGCGGGGACTCCAAGAGACCCAGTACTTC.

Here the CDR3 DNA reads TGTGCCAGCAGCTTGTCTCCGAGCTCCTACGAGCAGTACTTC. This sequence encodes CASSLSPSSYEQYF. This chain joins TRBV5-6 and TRBJ2-7; D call uncertain. Trimming stripped 1 base from V and 0 bases from J, with 8 bases between. Germline V CDR1 and CDR2: SGHDT, YYEEEE. CDR3 length equals 14 residues.

DNA of the CDR3: TGTGCCAGCAGCCCGCGGCGCACAGGGGCTTACGAGCAGTACTTC. This sequence encodes CASSPRRTGAYEQYF. The chain joins TRBV11-3 to TRBJ2-7, with TRBD1 matching over 7 bases. CDR3 length: 15 amino acids. The germline CDR1 and CDR2 sequences are SGHNT and YENEEA. Losses at the gene ends were 5 bases for V and 4 bases for J; bases not matched to a gene: 11.

The rearrangement joins TRBV5-8 to TRBJ2-2, with TRBD2 matching 8 bases. CDR1 SGHTS and CDR2 YDEGEE come from the germline V gene. The CDR3 has 15 amino acids. The V and J ends lost 4 bases and 4 bases, in that order; junction bases with no gene match: 6. This CDR3 reads CASSRRGGSTGELFF. DNA for the CDR3: TGTGCCAGCAGCCGACGGGGGGGGAGCACCGGGGAGCTGTTTTTT.

This rearrangement joins TRBV5-6 to TRBJ1-3; D call uncertain. CDR1 is SGHDT and CDR2 is YYEEEE in the germline V gene. The CDR3 consists of 14 residues. V was clipped by 2 bases and J by 0 bases, with 6 bases between them. CDR3 DNA: TGTGCCAGCAGCTTCGGGGTCTCTGGAAACACCATATATTTT. Amino acids: CASSFGVSGNTIYF.